This TCR beta chain derives from a study of blood T cell repertoires in COVID-19. CDR3 length equals 14 residues. Deletions cut 6 bases from V and 4 bases from J, with 16 bases between. Germline loops: CDR1 SQVTM, CDR2 ANQGSEA. Data came from immunoSEQ multiplex PCR; TCRdb stores just in-frame clones and leaves some out. This sample yields about 170,000 clones, of which 80% to 90% are seen a single time; under 3.5% belongs to the top ten. Material for sequencing was peripheral blood. The TCR comes from an elderly woman with COVID-19, enrolled during active disease. The chain has TRBV29-1 and TRBJ1-3; D might be TRBD1 (6 bases). The CDR3 DNA follows: TGCAGCGTACGAGACAGCAGGGGCGGAAACACCATATATTTT. Amino acid sequence: CSVRDSRGGNTIYF.